The 27 T cell receptor beta chains in this list originate from one sample, sequenced in a study of blood T cell repertoires in COVID-19. Profiling relied on immunoSEQ multiplex PCR, and the TCRdb table lists in-frame clones only, not all of them. The table shows approximately 120,000 clones, with 84% occurring only once. The sequencing sample was made of peripheral blood. These TCRs come from a human donor in a cohort sampled during active COVID-19.

This clone was found many times. CDR3 region: CASSHPGQGADTGELFF. CDR3 nucleotide sequence: TGCGCCAGCAGTCACCCGGGACAGGGGGCCGACACCGGGGAGCTGTTTTTT. This rearrangement joins TRBV5-1 to TRBJ2-2; 12 nucleotides agree with TRBD1. The V segment lost 5 bases and the J segment 3 bases; nucleotides outside the gene matches: 8. Looked up from germline, CDR1 is SGHRS and CDR2 is YFSETQ. The CDR3 is made up of 17 amino acids.

The chain employs TRBV5-1 and TRBJ1-4, with D possibly TRBD1 on 5 matching bases. The germline V gene encodes CDR1 SGHRS and CDR2 YFSETQ. The CDR3 runs 15 residues. V gave up 4 bases and J gave up 3 bases, with 13 bases separating them. CDR3 loop: CASSPSGGANEKLFF. The CDR3 bases are TGCGCCAGCAGCCCTTCCGGGGGAGCTAATGAAAAACTGTTTTTT.

This clone was recorded a few times. The chain employs TRBV18 and TRBJ1-1; 8 bases agree with TRBD1. Trimming cost V 3 bases and J 8 bases; bases outside gene matches: 8. The CDR3 is made up of 14 amino acids. Germline CDR1 KGHSH, CDR2 LQKENI. CDR3 in amino acids: CASSPQGAQMEAFF. CDR3 DNA: TGTGCCAGCTCACCCCAGGGGGCTCAAATGGAAGCTTTCTTT. Variable domain in full (rest from reference TRBV18 and TRBJ1-1): NAGVMQNPRHLVRRRGQEARLRCSPMKGHSHVYWYRQLPEEGLKFMVYLQKENIIDESGMPKERFSAEFPKEGPSILRIQQVVRGDSAAYFCASSPQGAQMEAFFGQGTRLTVV.

This clone has a single count. The rearrangement links TRBV29-1 to TRBJ2-2; TRBD1 aligns across 10 bases. From germline, CDR1 is SQVTM and CDR2 ANQGSEA. The CDR3 consists of 15 residues. V lost 7 bases to trimming and J lost 6 bases; unmatched junction nucleotides: 11. The CDR3 sequence is CSALLGQGISGELFF. CDR3 in DNA: TGCAGCGCTCTGCTGGGACAGGGGATCTCCGGGGAGCTGTTTTTT.

In this sample, this clone turned up once. The chain recombines TRBV5-8 with TRBJ2-3; TRBD1 agrees at 8 bases. With V trimmed by 0 bases and J by 0 bases, 0 bases remained unmatched. This CDR3 is built from 15 residues. From germline, CDR1 is SGHTS and CDR2 YDEGEE. The CDR3 DNA reads TGTGCCAGCAGCTTGGACAGGGGGAGCACAGATACGCAGTATTTT. Its translation is CASSLDRGSTDTQYF.

V and J are TRBV6-5 and TRBJ2-5, with 7 bases aligning to TRBD2. This CDR3 has 14 residues. Trimming cost V 6 bases and J 4 bases; bases outside gene matches: 8. Germline assignment: CDR1 MNHEY and CDR2 SVGAGI. CDR3 DNA: TGTGCCAGCAGACCCCGGGGGGTCCGAGAGACCCAGTACTTC. As protein: CASRPRGVRETQYF.

This sequence joins TRBV7-9 and TRBJ2-1; the D gene is possibly TRBD2 (6 bases). Germline V lookup: CDR1 SEHNR, CDR2 FQNEAQ (reference sequence). The CDR3 loop spans 18 amino acids. With 5 bases removed from V and 7 bases from J, the gap between germline ends came to 27 bases. In DNA form, the CDR3 reads TGTGCCAGCAGCCCAAGAGATCGGGGGTCCTTTAGGTGGAATGAGCAGTTCTTC. It yields the protein CASSPRDRGSFRWNEQFF.

The chain joins TRBV3-1 (or the pseudogene TRBV3-2) to TRBJ1-1, with TRBD1 identical over 7 bases. Germline V gene data show CDR1 as LGHDT and CDR2 as YNNKEL (reference sequence). This CDR3 comprises 14 residues. V trimming: 7 bases; J trimming: 4 bases; junction bases outside the gene matches: 9. The CDR3: CASTSDRLSTEAFF. DNA of the CDR3: TGTGCCAGCACCTCGGACAGGTTAAGCACTGAAGCTTTCTTT.

This chain uses TRBV15 with TRBJ2-5; possible D gene TRBD2, 5 bases. The CDR3 runs to 12 residues. Germline V CDR1 and CDR2: LNHNV, YYDKDF (reference sequence). V dropped 4 bases and J dropped 5 bases, with 8 bases sitting between them. The CDR3 bases are TGTGCCACCAGCAATATAGCGGAGACCCAGTACTTC. Its protein product is CATSNIAETQYF.

The chain is built from TRBV28 and TRBJ2-2; D is perhaps TRBD1 (5 bases). Germline V gene lookup returns CDR1 MDHEN and CDR2 SYDVKM. The CDR3 contains 14 residues. Trimming removed 1 base from V and 5 bases from J, with 8 bases in between. The CDR3 reads CASSLSAGTGELFF. Here the CDR3 DNA reads TGTGCCAGCAGTTTATCCGCAGGGACCGGGGAGCTGTTTTTT.

CDR3 coding DNA: TGCGCCAGCAGACCGGGGGGGAACACCGGGGAGCTGTTTTTT. It codes for CASRPGGNTGELFF. The V call is TRBV5-1, the J call TRBJ2-2, with TRBD2 identical over 7 bases. Germline-derived CDR1 and CDR2 are SGHRS and YFSETQ. The CDR3 runs 14 residues. J lost 1 base, V lost 5 bases, and 2 bases had no gene match.

The V gene is TRBV5-1, the J gene TRBJ1-1; no definite D call. Trimming took 6 bases from V and 0 from J, leaving 12 bases between them. This CDR3 has 14 residues. Germline lookup yields CDR1 SGHRS and CDR2 YFSETQ. CDR3 bases: TGCGCCAGCATGCTTGGGCAGATGAACACTGAAGCTTTCTTT. It translates to CASMLGQMNTEAFF.

The chain joins TRBV5-5 to TRBJ1-1; D possibly corresponds to TRBD1 (5 bases). Germline CDR1 reads SGHKS; CDR2 reads YYEKEE (reference sequence). This CDR3 has 16 amino acids. V lost 6 bases and J lost 2, with 20 bases in between. CDR3 in amino acids: CASTRGPGGTNTEAFF. The DNA for the CDR3 is TGTGCCAGCACTCGCGGCCCCGGGGGAACAAACACTGAAGCTTTCTTT.

The chain combines TRBV12-3 or TRBV12-4 with TRBJ2-7; TRBD1 matches at 8 bases. CDR3 size: 13 residues. The V gene end was trimmed by 4 bases and the J gene end by 2 bases; junction bases not matched to a gene: 1. The CDR3 is CASSWTGTYEQYF. The CDR3, as DNA: TGTGCCAGCAGTTGGACAGGGACCTACGAGCAGTACTTC.

In nucleotides, the CDR3 is TGTGCCTGGACCCGAGGGACAGCTAATGAAAAACTGTTTTTT. Its protein is CAWTRGTANEKLFF. The chain joins TRBV30 to TRBJ1-4; 7 bases align to TRBD1. Trimming cost V 4 bases and J 3 bases; bases outside gene matches: 5. Germline CDR1 is GTSNPN and CDR2 is SVGIG (reference sequence). The CDR3 is 14 amino acids.

This clone was counted once. The chain is built from TRBV11-2 and TRBJ2-5, with unresolved D. Trimming removed 5 bases from V and 5 bases from J, with 24 bases in between. This CDR3 has 17 amino acids. Germline-derived CDR1 and CDR2 are SGHAT and FQNNGV. The CDR3 DNA reads as TGTGCCAGCAGCCCCCACCCGAGCCGAGGTCGAAGGGAGACCCAGTACTTC. Translation gives CASSPHPSRGRRETQYF.

The rearrangement links TRBV3-1 (or the pseudogene TRBV3-2) to TRBJ1-2; possibly TRBD1 for D (5 bases). V lost 1 base and J lost 7, with 13 bases in between. CDR1 LGHDT and CDR2 YNNKEL come from the germline V gene (reference sequence). The length of the CDR3 is 14 residues. In DNA form, the CDR3 reads TGTGCCAGCAGCCAAGTCCGGCAGGGAGGTGGCTACACCTTC. It yields the protein CASSQVRQGGGYTF.

This clone was picked up many times. The chain is built from TRBV10-2 and TRBJ2-2; D is ambiguous. Per the germline V gene, CDR1 is WSHSY and CDR2 is SAAADI. CDR3 length: 13 residues. V lost 3 bases to trimming and J lost 1 base, with 3 bases between them. For the CDR3, the DNA is TGCGCCAGCAGTGACTGGAACACCGGGGAGCTGTTTTTT. This encodes CASSDWNTGELFF.

The rearrangement uses TRBV5-4 and TRBJ2-5; 7 positions match TRBD1. This CDR3 spans 15 amino acids. The ends lost 6 bases at V and 2 bases at J; junction bases unmatched: 10. The germline V gene encodes CDR1 SGHNT and CDR2 YYREEE (reference sequence). This CDR3 reads CASTRSKGAQETQYF. The CDR3 DNA reads TGTGCCAGCACCCGAAGTAAGGGGGCGCAAGAGACCCAGTACTTC.

This chain connects TRBV9 to TRBJ2-6; D perhaps matches TRBD2 (6 bases). This CDR3 is built from 16 residues. Germline V lookup: CDR1 SGDLS, CDR2 YYNGEE. The V gene lost 0 bases and the J gene lost 0 bases, with 7 bases spanning the gap. In DNA form, the CDR3 reads TGTGCCAGCAGCGTAGACGGGAGCTCTGGGGCCAACGTCCTGACTTTC. It encodes CASSVDGSSGANVLTF.

The chain has TRBV9 and TRBJ1-2; 9 bases are shared with TRBD1. This CDR3 is built from 15 residues. V shed 3 bases, J shed 8 bases, and the junction held 11 bases outside the gene matches. The V gene's germline CDR1 is SGDLS and CDR2 YYNGEE. The CDR3 sequence: CASSAQGAHAHGYTF. CDR3 nucleotide sequence: TGTGCCAGCAGCGCACAGGGGGCCCACGCCCACGGCTACACCTTC.

The rearrangement joins TRBV4-1 to TRBJ1-1, with a tentative D call TRBD1 (6 bases). CDR3 length: 15 residues. CDR1 is MGHRA and CDR2 is YSYEKL in the germline V gene. The ends were cut back, 1 base at V and 5 bases at J, with 14 bases in the middle. CDR3 amino acids: CASSQATDRGTEAFF. In DNA form, the CDR3 reads TGCGCCAGCAGCCAAGCTACGGACAGAGGGACTGAAGCTTTCTTT.

V gene TRBV5-1 combines with J gene TRBJ1-1, with D perhaps TRBD1 (6 bases). The CDR3 runs to 14 residues. Trimming cost V 6 bases and J 1 base, with 13 bases left between them. Per the germline V gene, CDR1 is SGHRS and CDR2 is YFSETQ. The chain's CDR3 is CASTPGGANTEAFF. CDR3 nucleotides: TGCGCCAGCACCCCGGGGGGGGCGAACACTGAAGCTTTCTTT.

This chain connects TRBV2 to TRBJ2-1, with no clear D. CDR3 length: 16 residues. The germline V gene encodes CDR1 SNHLY and CDR2 FYNNEI. V gave up 6 bases and J gave up 0 bases, with 15 bases separating them. CDR3 sequence: CASRGNSHSSYNEQFF. CDR3 sequence (DNA): TGTGCCAGCAGAGGCAACAGCCATAGCTCCTACAATGAGCAGTTCTTC.

The rearrangement joins TRBV11-3 to TRBJ2-1, with 8 bases fitting TRBD1. This CDR3 is built from 15 residues. The V gene's germline CDR1 is SGHNT and CDR2 YENEEA. J lost 9 bases, V lost 5 bases, and 12 bases had no gene match. CDR3 sequence reads: CASSPRDRSRGEQFF. In DNA form, the CDR3 reads TGTGCCAGCAGCCCCCGGGACAGGTCTCGAGGTGAGCAGTTCTTC.

This chain connects TRBV5-1 to TRBJ1-6, with a tentative D call TRBD1 (5 bases). CDR1 and CDR2 (germline): SGHRS, YFSETQ. CDR3 size: 18 residues. V lost 0 bases to trimming and J lost 8 bases, with 21 bases between them. CDR3 amino acids: CASSLAWRAGGADSPLHF. The DNA of the CDR3 is TGCGCCAGCAGCTTGGCTTGGCGGGCCGGGGGTGCGGATTCACCCCTCCACTTT.

V usage is TRBV4-1 and J usage is TRBJ2-7; TRBD1 aligns across 10 bases. V lost 0 bases and J lost 6; bases outside the gene matches: 11. Germline CDR1 reads MGHRA; CDR2 reads YSYEKL. CDR3 length equals 17 residues. CDR3 loop: CASSQDLDRQGAREQYF. In DNA, the CDR3 is TGCGCCAGCAGCCAAGACTTGGATCGACAGGGGGCGCGCGAGCAGTACTTC.